This TCR beta chain is drawn from a study of T cells in Graves' hyperthyroidism and ophthalmopathy. Study details: The blood sample was taken at first diagnosis, before treatment began. Study-level points and caveats: Most expanded thyroid clonotypes above 0.001 recurred in blood.

Authors of the study amplified TCR beta CDR3 regions from RNA transcripts. When the TCR CDR3 underwent first-round RT-PCR, the HTBI primer set was used. TCRdb used MiXCR to reprocess the multiplex PCR reads, holding one entry per CDR3 protein. The table has about 410,000 distinct CDR3 sequences, approximately 14% seen once. Deletions cut 3 bases from V and 4 bases from J, with 12 bases between. The CDR3 runs 13 residues. Per germline, CDR1 DFQATT and CDR2 SNEGSKA (reference sequence). Details on this clonotype: Its antigen is unidentified.

The chain carries TRBV20-1 and TRBJ2-5; D is undetermined. The clonotype comes from a man between 18 and 35 years old with Graves' ophthalmopathy. Sequenced: blood. The CDR3 DNA is TGCAGTGCTAGTGGTGGTAGCCCAGAGACCCAGTACTTC. This gives the protein CSASGGSPETQYF.